This record concerns one TCR beta chain sequence. The antigen is undetermined. V lost 5 bases and J lost 1; bases outside the gene matches: 4. Germline CDR1 MNHEY, CDR2 SMNVEV (reference sequence). This CDR3 has 14 amino acids. The naive CD8 fraction comprised CD45RO-negative cells positively selected for CCR7 and excluded terminally differentiated effector memory CD45RA+ cells. The data were obtained in a study of shared clonotypes between healthy human individuals. In the study overall: A couple of women and a few men aged 18 to 49 made up the donors.

Findings and limits, study-wide: Sharing across a few donors was seen in around 5.1% of naive CD4 clonotypes. The study found lower generation probabilities in non-shared clonotypes than in those shared by all four donors. Compared with memory subsets, naive subsets generally had larger estimated richness.

Using immunoSEQ multiplex PCR, the repertoire was profiled, and TCRdb retains in-frame clones only, with some absent. Here the sample spans roughly 2,000,000 clones, approximately 94% being singletons. The rearrangement uses TRBV27 and TRBJ2-7; 8 bases are shared with TRBD2. Sequencing was carried out using naive CD8+ T cells sorted from blood. This receptor was obtained from a man aged 18 to 30 in good health. The DNA of the CDR3 is TGTGCCAGCAGTACGGGGGGGCCTTCCTACGAGCAGTACTTC. Its translation: CASSTGGPSYEQYF.